The 3 T cell receptor beta chains below were found in one sample sequenced in a study of a mutant IDH1 vaccine in newly diagnosed glioma. Time point defined: week 11, during vaccination. In every dose of vaccine, 300 ug of mutant IDH1 20-mer peptide was given alongside topical imiquimod. No antigen has been assigned to these receptors. Sequencing was performed with immunoSEQ multiplex PCR; in TCRdb, only in-frame clones are kept and a portion is missing. This table holds some 25,000 clones, about 80% found once. The material sequenced was PBMCs, taken from a glioma patient whose treatment included an IDH1 peptide vaccine. These receptors came from a woman between 18 and 29 years old with glioma.

V usage is TRBV2 and J usage is TRBJ2-2; 7 bases align to TRBD2. CDR3 size: 14 residues. V was clipped by 5 bases and J by 5 bases; unmatched bases: 5. Germline V gene sequence: CDR1 SNHLY, CDR2 FYNNEI. CDR3 in DNA: TGTGCCAGCAGTAGCGGGAAGGGAACCGGGGAGCTGTTTTTT. Encoded protein: CASSSGKGTGELFF.

The genes are TRBV19 and TRBJ2-5; D is uncertain. CDR1 is LNHDA and CDR2 is SQIVND in the germline V gene (reference sequence). V was pared by 5 bases and J by 0 bases, with 10 bases between. The CDR3 loop spans 14 amino acids. The CDR3 spells CASSFQVNQETQYF. In DNA form, the CDR3 reads TGTGCCAGTAGTTTTCAGGTGAACCAAGAGACCCAGTACTTC.

V and J are TRBV11-1 and TRBJ1-1; D call uncertain. Trimming left V 1 base short and J 5 bases short, with 11 bases between. The CDR3 extends over 14 amino acids. Germline V gene lookup returns CDR1 SGHAT and CDR2 FQDESV (reference sequence). CDR3 bases: TGTGCCAGCAGCTTAGAGGGTGGAGTAACTGAAGCTTTCTTT. This gives the protein CASSLEGGVTEAFF.